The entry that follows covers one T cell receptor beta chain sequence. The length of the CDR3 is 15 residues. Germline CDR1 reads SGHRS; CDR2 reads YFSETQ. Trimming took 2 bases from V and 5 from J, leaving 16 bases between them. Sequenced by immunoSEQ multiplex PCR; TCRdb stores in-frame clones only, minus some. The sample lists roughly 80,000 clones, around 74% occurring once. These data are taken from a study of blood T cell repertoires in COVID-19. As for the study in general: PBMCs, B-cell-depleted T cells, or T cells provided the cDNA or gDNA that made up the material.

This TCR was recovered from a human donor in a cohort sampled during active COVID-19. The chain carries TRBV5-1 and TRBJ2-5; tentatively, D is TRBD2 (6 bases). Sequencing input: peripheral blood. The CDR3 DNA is TGCGCCAGCAGCTTTATGGGCGTGGAGGGGGAGACCCAGTACTTC. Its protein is CASSFMGVEGETQYF.